The sequence of this T cell receptor beta chain was determined in a study of blood T cell repertoires in COVID-19. In the study overall: From the United States, Italy and Spain came samples of acute and convalescent COVID-19. The analysed material was cDNA or gDNA that came from T cells, B-cell-depleted T cells, or PBMCs.

Germline V lookup: CDR1 MNHEY, CDR2 SVGEGT. V was trimmed by 5 bases and J by 3 bases, leaving 16 bases between them. CDR3 length equals 15 residues. Sequencing used immunoSEQ multiplex PCR; TCRdb keeps in-frame clones, though not all of them. The sample holds about 41,000 clones, around nine tenths seen once. The chain combines TRBV6-2 or TRBV6-3 with TRBJ1-1; possible D gene TRBD1, 6 bases. The sequenced material came from peripheral blood. This TCR was sampled from a man in his fifties or sixties with acute or convalescent COVID-19. The CDR3 DNA sequence: TGTGCCAGCAGTGCATATGGGGGCCCCTACACTGAAGCTTTCTTT. Encoded protein: CASSAYGGPYTEAFF.